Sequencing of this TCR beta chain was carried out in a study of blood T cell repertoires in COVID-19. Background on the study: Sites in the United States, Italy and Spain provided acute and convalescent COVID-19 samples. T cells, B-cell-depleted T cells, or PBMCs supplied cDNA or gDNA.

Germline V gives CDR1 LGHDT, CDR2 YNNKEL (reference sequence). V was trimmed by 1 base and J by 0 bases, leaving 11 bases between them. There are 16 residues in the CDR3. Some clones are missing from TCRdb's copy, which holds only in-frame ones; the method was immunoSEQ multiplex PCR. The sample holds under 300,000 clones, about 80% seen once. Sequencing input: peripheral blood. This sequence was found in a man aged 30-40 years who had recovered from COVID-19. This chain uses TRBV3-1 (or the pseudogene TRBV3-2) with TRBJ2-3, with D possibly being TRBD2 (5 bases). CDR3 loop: CASSQAAATSTDTQYF. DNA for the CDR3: TGTGCCAGCAGCCAAGCAGCGGCCACTAGCACAGATACGCAGTATTTT.